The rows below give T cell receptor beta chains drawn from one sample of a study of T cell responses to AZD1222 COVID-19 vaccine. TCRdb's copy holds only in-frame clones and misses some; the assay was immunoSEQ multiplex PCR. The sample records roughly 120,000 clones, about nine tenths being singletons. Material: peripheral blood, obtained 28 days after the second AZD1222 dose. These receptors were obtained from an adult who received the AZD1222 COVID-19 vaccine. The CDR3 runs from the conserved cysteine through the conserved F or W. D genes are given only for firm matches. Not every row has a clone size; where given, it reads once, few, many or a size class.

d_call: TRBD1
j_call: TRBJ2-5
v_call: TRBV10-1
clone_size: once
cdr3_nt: TGCGCCAGCATCAGGGGGCACGGGACCCAGTACTTC
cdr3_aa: CASIRGHGTQYF

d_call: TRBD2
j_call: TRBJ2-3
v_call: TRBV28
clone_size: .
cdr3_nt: TGTGCCAGCGGGGCTAGCGGGGGGGCTAGCACAGATACGCAGTATTTT
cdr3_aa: CASGASGGASTDTQYF

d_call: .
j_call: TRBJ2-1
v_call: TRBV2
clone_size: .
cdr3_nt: TGTGCCAGCCATAAGAAAACAGGTGGGCGGAATGAGCAGTTCTTC
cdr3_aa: CASHKKTGGRNEQFF

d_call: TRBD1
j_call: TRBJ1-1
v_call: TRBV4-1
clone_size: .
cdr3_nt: TGCGCCAGCAGCCAGCCTCCCGGACAGGGGGACACTGAAGCTTTCTTT
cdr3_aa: CASSQPPGQGDTEAFF

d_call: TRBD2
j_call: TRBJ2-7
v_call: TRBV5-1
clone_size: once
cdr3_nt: TGCGCCAGCAGCTTGAAGGCTAGCGGGGAACACTGGAGCCCCTACGAGCAGTACTTC
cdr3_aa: CASSLKASGEHWSPYEQYF

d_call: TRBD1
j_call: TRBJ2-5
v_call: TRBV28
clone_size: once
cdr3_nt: TGTGCCAGCAGTTTACGAGGGACAGGGGACGAGACCCAGTACTTC
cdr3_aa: CASSLRGTGDETQYF

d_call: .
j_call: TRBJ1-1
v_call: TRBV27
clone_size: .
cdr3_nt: TGTGCCAGCAGTCTGGTAGTGAACACTGAAGCTTTCTTT
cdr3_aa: CASSLVVNTEAFF

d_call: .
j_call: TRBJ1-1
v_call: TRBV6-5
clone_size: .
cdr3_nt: TGTGCCAGCAGTTTTGGGCAGAACACTGAAGCTTTCTTT
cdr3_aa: CASSFGQNTEAFF

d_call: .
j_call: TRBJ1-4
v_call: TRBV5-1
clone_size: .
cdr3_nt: TGCGCCAGCAGCTTGGAGGGCAGGGTGAGGGAAAAACTGTTTTTT
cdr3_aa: CASSLEGRVREKLFF

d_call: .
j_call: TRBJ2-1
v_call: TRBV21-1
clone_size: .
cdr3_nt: TGTGCCAGCAGCAAAGCGGTGGGACTAGCGGGGGCAAAACACAATGAGCAGTTCTTC
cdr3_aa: CASSKAVGLAGAKHNEQFF

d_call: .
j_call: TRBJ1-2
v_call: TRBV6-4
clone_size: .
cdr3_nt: TGTGCCAGTATTAGAAGTACGACGGGCGGGGGCTATGGCTACACCTTC
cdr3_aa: CASIRSTTGGGYGYTF

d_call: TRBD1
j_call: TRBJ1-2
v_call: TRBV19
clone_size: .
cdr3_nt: TGTGCCAGTAGTATAACCCCCGGGACAGGGGTCCGTGCGCGGGGTGGCTACACCTTC
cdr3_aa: CASSITPGTGVRARGGYTF

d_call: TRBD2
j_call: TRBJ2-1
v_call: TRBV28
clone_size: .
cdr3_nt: TGTGCCAGCTTTTTAGCGGGGGGGCATTACAGGGAGCAGTTCTTC
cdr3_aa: CASFLAGGHYREQFF

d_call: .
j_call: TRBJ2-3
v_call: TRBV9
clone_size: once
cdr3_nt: TGTGCCAGCAGCGTCCTAGCGAGCACAGATACGCAGTATTTT
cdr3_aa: CASSVLASTDTQYF

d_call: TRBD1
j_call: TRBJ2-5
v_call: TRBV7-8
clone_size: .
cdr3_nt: TGTGCCAGCAGCCCGGGACAGGGGCTACAAGAGACCCAGTACTTC
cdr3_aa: CASSPGQGLQETQYF

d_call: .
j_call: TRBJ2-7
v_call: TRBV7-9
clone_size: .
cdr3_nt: TGTGCCAGCAGCCTGGCATCCGGGGGTCGAACCTACGAGCAGTACTTC
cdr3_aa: CASSLASGGRTYEQYF

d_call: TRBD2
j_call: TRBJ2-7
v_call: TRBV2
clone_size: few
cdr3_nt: TGTGCCAGCACTGAAGGGGAGGGCGAGCAGTACTTC
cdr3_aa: CASTEGEGEQYF

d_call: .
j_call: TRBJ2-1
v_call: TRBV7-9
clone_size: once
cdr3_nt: TGTGCCAGCAGCTTCGGACAGAGATACAATGAGCAGTTCTTC
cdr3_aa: CASSFGQRYNEQFF

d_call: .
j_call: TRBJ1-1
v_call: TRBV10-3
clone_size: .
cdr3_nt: TGTGCCACCGGAGCGAACACTGAAGCTTTCTTT
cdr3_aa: CATGANTEAFF

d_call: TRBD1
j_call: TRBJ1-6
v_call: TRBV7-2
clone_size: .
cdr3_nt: TGTGCCAGCAGCCCGACAGGGGGCTATAATTCACCCCTCCACTTT
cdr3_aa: CASSPTGGYNSPLHF

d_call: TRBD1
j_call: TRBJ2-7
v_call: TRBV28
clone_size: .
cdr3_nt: TGTGCCAGCAGGACAGGGTTCGAGCAGTACTTC
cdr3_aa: CASRTGFEQYF

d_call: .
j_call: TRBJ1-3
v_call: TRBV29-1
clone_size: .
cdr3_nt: TGCAGCGTTGAGAACCGGGACACCCTGAACACCATATATTTT
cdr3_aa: CSVENRDTLNTIYF

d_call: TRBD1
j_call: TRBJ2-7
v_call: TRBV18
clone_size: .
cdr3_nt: TGTGCCAGCTCACCATCGGGACAGGTCTACGAGCAGTACTTC
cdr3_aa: CASSPSGQVYEQYF

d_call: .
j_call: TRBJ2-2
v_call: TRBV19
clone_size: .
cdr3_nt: TGTGCCAGTAATCGAGGGGCGGACACCGGGGAGCTGTTTTTT
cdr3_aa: CASNRGADTGELFF

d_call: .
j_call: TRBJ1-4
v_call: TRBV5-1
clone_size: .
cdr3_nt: TGCGCCAGCAGCTTGGTTACAGACAATGAAAAACTGTTTTTT
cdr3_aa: CASSLVTDNEKLFF

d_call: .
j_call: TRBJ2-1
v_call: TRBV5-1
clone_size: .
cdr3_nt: TGCGCCAGCAGCTTTCAGGACACTTACAATGAGCAGTTCTTC
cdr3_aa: CASSFQDTYNEQFF

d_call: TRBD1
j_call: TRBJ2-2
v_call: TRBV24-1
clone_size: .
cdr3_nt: TGTGCCACCGAGTCAGCTGACAGGGACACCGGGGAGCTGTTTTTT
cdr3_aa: CATESADRDTGELFF

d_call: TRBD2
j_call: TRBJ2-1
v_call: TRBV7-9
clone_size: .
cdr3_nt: TGTGCCAGCAGCACCCCTCCGGGACTAGACTCCTACAATGAGCAGTTCTTC
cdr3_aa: CASSTPPGLDSYNEQFF

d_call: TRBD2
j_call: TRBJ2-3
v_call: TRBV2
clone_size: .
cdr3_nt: TGTGCCAGCAGTGTCCCCGGACAGGGGGAAATGACTAGCGGGAGGGCCTCAGATACGCAGTATTTT
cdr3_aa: CASSVPGQGEMTSGRASDTQYF

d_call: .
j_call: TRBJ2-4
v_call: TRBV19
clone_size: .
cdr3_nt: TGTGCCAGTCCCCCCCCACGGTGGAGGGCGCCCCCCAAAAACATTCAGTACTTC
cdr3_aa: CASPPPRWRAPPKNIQYF

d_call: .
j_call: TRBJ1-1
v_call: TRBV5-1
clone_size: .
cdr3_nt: TGCGCCAGCAGCGGACGCGAGGGGCGGACTGAAGCTTTCTTT
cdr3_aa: CASSGREGRTEAFF

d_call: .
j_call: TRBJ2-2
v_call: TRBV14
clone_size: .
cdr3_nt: TGTGCCAGCAGCCAAAGTGAGAATTTCGGTGGAGACACCGGGGAGCTGTTTTTT
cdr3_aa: CASSQSENFGGDTGELFF

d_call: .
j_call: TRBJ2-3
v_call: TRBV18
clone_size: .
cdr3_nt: TGTGCCAGCTCACTCCCGTCCCCAGGGGCTAGCACAGATACGCAGTATTTT
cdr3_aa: CASSLPSPGASTDTQYF

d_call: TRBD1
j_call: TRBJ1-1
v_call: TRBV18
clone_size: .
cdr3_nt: TGTGCCAGCTCACCACTCGGGGACAGGGGGCCTGAAGCTTTCTTT
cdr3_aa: CASSPLGDRGPEAFF

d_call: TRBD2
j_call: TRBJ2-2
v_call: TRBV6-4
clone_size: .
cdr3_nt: TGTGCCAGCAGGGGACTAGCAAACACCGGGGAGCTGTTTTTT
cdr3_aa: CASRGLANTGELFF

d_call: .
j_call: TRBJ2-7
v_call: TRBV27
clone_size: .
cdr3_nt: TGTGCCAGCAGGGGATTCACAGCAGGCTACGAGCAGTACTTC
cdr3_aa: CASRGFTAGYEQYF

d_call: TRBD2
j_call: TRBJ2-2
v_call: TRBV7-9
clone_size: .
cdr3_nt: TGTGCCAGCAGCACGTTAGCGGGAGGGCCCGAAATTTCGAACACCGGGGAGCTGTTTTTT
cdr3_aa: CASSTLAGGPEISNTGELFF

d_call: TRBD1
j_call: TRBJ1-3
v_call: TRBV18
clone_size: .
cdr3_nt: TGTGCCAGCTCAGAGAGGACAGGGGCAACTGGAAACACCATATATTTT
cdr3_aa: CASSERTGATGNTIYF

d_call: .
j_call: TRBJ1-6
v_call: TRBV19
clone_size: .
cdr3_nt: TGTGCCAGTAGAGGACCAGATAATTCACCCCTCCACTTT
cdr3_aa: CASRGPDNSPLHF

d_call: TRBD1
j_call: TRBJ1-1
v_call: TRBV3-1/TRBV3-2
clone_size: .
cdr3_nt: TGTGCCAGCAGCGGTCTAGGGGGCCCAGAAGCTTTCTTT
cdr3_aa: CASSGLGGPEAFF

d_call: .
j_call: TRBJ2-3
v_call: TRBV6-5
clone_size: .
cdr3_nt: TGTGCCAGCAGTTGGGACATACGCACAGATACGCAGTATTTT
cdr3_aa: CASSWDIRTDTQYF